This entry features one T cell receptor (beta chain) sequence. This entry comes from a study of tumor and adjacent non-tumor tissue in lung cancer. A modified ARM-PCR protocol with three rounds of nested PCR amplified TCRbeta. In TCRdb, the multiplex PCR reads were re-called with MiXCR into one record per CDR3 protein. The sample comprises some 100,000 distinct CDR3 sequences, 80% of which are singletons, and roughly 33% rests with the top ten. The length of the CDR3 is 15 residues. Germline CDR1 is WSHSY and CDR2 is SAAADI. V lost 8 bases to trimming and J lost 5 bases; unmatched junction nucleotides: 13. RNA was extracted from bulk tissue without any cell sorting. The normal lung tissue was taken more than 3 cm from the tumor edge.

This TCR was sampled from a man aged 55-75 years with small cell lung cancer. Sequencing was carried out using distant non-tumor lung tissue. The rearrangement joins TRBV10-2 to TRBJ2-7; 9 bases align to TRBD1. CDR3 amino acids: CASDDRGGSNNEQYF. CDR3 DNA: TGCGCCAGCGATGACAGGGGGGGAAGCAACAACGAGCAGTACTTC.